This record concerns one TCR beta chain sequence. The antigen is undetermined. These data belong to a study of glioma-infiltrating T cells. The study's findings and limits: Very few CDR3 sequences were shared between tissue and blood. Tissue-blood divergence was below expectation in non-neoplastic patients, above in gliomas.

Amplification of TCR alpha and beta CDR3 regions from RNA used iRepertoire nested multiplex PCR. Tissue mRNA or PBMC total RNA, roughly 100-400 ng, went into one-step reverse transcription and amplification. In TCRdb, the multiplex PCR reads were re-called with MiXCR into one record per CDR3 protein. The table includes about 93,000 distinct CDR3 sequences, roughly 40% detected once. Deletions cut 6 bases from V and 15 bases from J, with 25 bases between. The CDR3 has 14 residues. Germline V CDR1 and CDR2: SGHRS, YFSETQ. The chain employs TRBV5-1 and TRBJ2-1; D unresolved. Sequences were obtained from glioma tissue, nonneoplastic brain tissue, or PBMCs (not recorded which). The source is a human donor with low-grade glioma or glioblastoma, undergoing nonglioma brain surgery, or in good health (not recorded which). CDR3 sequence: CASNINSVQNKRFF. The CDR3 region has the DNA TGCGCCAGCAACATAAACAGCGTTCAGAATAAGCGGTTCTTC.